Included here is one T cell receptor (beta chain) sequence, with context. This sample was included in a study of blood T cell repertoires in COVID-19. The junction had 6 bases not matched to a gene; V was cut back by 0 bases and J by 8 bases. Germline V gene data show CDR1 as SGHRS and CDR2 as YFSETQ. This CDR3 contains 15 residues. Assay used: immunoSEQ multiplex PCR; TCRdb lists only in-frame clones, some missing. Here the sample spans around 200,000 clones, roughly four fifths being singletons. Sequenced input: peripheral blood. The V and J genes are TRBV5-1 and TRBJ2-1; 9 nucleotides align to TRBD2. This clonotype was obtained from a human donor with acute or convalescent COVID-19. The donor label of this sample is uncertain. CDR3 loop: CASSLGAGGMDEQFF. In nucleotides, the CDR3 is TGCGCCAGCAGCTTGGGAGCGGGGGGTATGGATGAGCAGTTCTTC. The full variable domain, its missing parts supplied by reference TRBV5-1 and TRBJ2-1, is KAGVTQTPRYLIKTRGQQVTLSCSPISGHRSVSWYQQTPGQGLQFLFEYFSETQRNKGNFPGRFSGRQFSNSRSEMNVSTLELGDSALYLCASSLGAGGMDEQFFGPGTRLTVL.